This TCR beta chain was recovered during a study of cytomegalovirus exposure and HLA in healthy donors. Study observations and caveats: Prediction of most subjects' HLA-A and HLA-B alleles by TCR beta sequences was reportedly accurate.

This clone turned up a few times. Its cognate antigen is unknown. Germline CDR1 GTSNPN, CDR2 SVGIG (reference sequence). V shed 3 bases and J 3 bases; nucleotides not matched to a gene: 9. The CDR3 extends over 15 amino acids. Amplification used 60 Vbeta primers and 13 Jbeta primers. The table came from immunoSEQ multiplex PCR; TCRdb's copy has only in-frame clones and leaves some out. The table includes 180,000 or so clones, roughly 79% detected once. The gene calls are TRBV30 and TRBJ2-7, with 9 bases fitting TRBD1. The receptor's source is a man in his fifties or sixties in good health and CMV-seropositive. The sequencing sample was made of PBMCs. CDR3 DNA sequence: TGTGCCTGGAGCTCAAACAGGGGGCACCTCTACGAGCAGTACTTC. It is translated as CAWSSNRGHLYEQYF.